These 17 T cell receptor beta chains share one sample of origin, sequenced in a study of response to subunit inactivated influenza vaccine. TCRdb fed the RT-PCR reads into MiXCR, producing one record per CDR3 protein. The sample carries approximately 170,000 distinct CDR3 sequences, around 14% recorded once. This specimen consisted of CD8+ T cells sorted from PBMCs, obtained 5 days after vaccination. The receptors were gathered from a man aged 50 or older who received an inactivated influenza vaccine.

The chain links TRBV15 to TRBJ2-5; D is ambiguous. V was trimmed by 5 bases and J by 5 bases, leaving 12 bases between them. Germline V gene lookup returns CDR1 LNHNV and CDR2 YYDKDF (reference sequence). CDR3 length: 13 amino acids. This CDR3 is CATSPWEGETQYF. The CDR3 DNA follows: TGTGCCACCAGCCCCTGGGAAGGGGAGACCCAGTACTTC.

About this clonotype: Just one base apart from a much larger clone, this may be a read error. The chain is built from TRBV12-3 or TRBV12-4 and TRBJ2-2; perhaps TRBD1 as D (5 bases). The V end was cut by 6 bases, the J end by 0 bases, with 11 bases between. This CDR3 contains 15 residues. In DNA, the CDR3 is TGTGCCAGCAGAAAAGACAGATCGAACACCGGGGAGCTGTTTTTT. It specifies CASRKDRSNTGELFF.

This clonotype was seen only a few times. The CDR3 is CASSSKTGFSADTQYF. The CDR3 nucleotides read TGTGCCAGCAGCTCAAAGACAGGGTTTTCCGCAGATACGCAGTATTTT. The chain is built from TRBV7-8 and TRBJ2-3; the match to TRBD1 covers 7 bases. This CDR3 spans 16 amino acids. The ends lost 4 bases at V and 4 bases at J; junction bases unmatched: 11. CDR1 and CDR2 from the germline V gene are SGHVS and FQNEAQ.

This clonotype was seen a handful of times. This chain uses TRBV20-1 with TRBJ2-3, with 14 bases identical to TRBD2. The V segment lost 4 bases and the J segment 4 bases; nucleotides outside the gene matches: 4. The CDR3 spans 15 residues. Germline CDR1 reads DFQATT; CDR2 reads SNEGSKA (reference sequence). CDR3 nucleotide sequence: TGCAGTGCTAAGAGGACTAGCGGGAGGTCAGATACGCAGTATTTT. Residues: CSAKRTSGRSDTQYF.

This chain links TRBV11-2 with TRBJ2-3; TRBD2 aligns across 7 bases. The CDR3 runs 21 residues. The ends lost 0 bases at V and 0 bases at J; junction bases unmatched: 18. Germline values: CDR1 SGHAT, CDR2 FQNNGV. The CDR3 DNA follows: TGTGCCAGCAGCTTAGACCTCACAGGAGGGCTAGCGGAGTCTAGCACAGATACGCAGTATTTT. Residues: CASSLDLTGGLAESSTDTQYF.

The chain employs TRBV11-2 and TRBJ2-2; 11 bases fit TRBD2. In germline, CDR1 is SGHAT, CDR2 FQNNGV. The V and J ends lost 5 bases and 5 bases, in that order; junction bases with no gene match: 4. The CDR3 consists of 15 residues. The DNA for the CDR3 is TGTGCCAGCAGCCTTCTAGCGGGAGGTACCGGGGAGCTGTTTTTT. It is translated as CASSLLAGGTGELFF.

V usage is TRBV5-1 and J usage is TRBJ2-3; 11 bases match TRBD1. The CDR3 consists of 15 residues. CDR1 is SGHRS and CDR2 is YFSETQ in the germline V gene. V shed 5 bases, J shed 3 bases, and the junction held 5 bases outside the gene matches. The CDR3 DNA follows: TGCGCCAGCAGACCCGGACAGGGGGCGACAGATACGCAGTATTTT. It yields the protein CASRPGQGATDTQYF.

The chain carries TRBV29-1 and TRBJ2-2; D is possibly TRBD1 (6 bases). Germline CDR1 reads SQVTM; CDR2 reads ANQGSEA. V shed 6 bases and J shed 1 base, with 18 bases lying between them. This CDR3 spans 16 amino acids. Written as DNA, the CDR3 is TGCAGCGTGGAGACAAAAGCACAGGGGAACACCGGGGAGCTGTTTTTT. The encoded protein is CSVETKAQGNTGELFF.

The genes are TRBV20-1 and TRBJ2-5, with TRBD2 matching over 12 bases. V lost 5 bases to trimming and J lost 3 bases; unmatched junction nucleotides: 7. The CDR3 runs to 15 residues. Germline-derived CDR1 and CDR2 are DFQATT and SNEGSKA (reference sequence). Written as DNA, the CDR3 is TGCAGTGCTTCTCGACTAGCGGGAGCCGAAGAGACCCAGTACTTC. Translated, it gives CSASRLAGAEETQYF.

The chain carries TRBV7-9 and TRBJ2-1; 12 positions match TRBD2. The V and J ends lost 5 bases and 10 bases, in that order; junction bases with no gene match: 6. The CDR3 contains 14 residues. Per the germline V gene, CDR1 is SEHNR and CDR2 is FQNEAQ (reference sequence). CDR3 nucleotide sequence: TGTGCCAGCAGCAACCTAGCGGGAGGGGGAGAGCAGTTCTTC. Protein sequence: CASSNLAGGGEQFF.

In its sample, this clonotype was seen many times. The genes are TRBV10-3 and TRBJ1-1; possibly TRBD1 for D (5 bases). The CDR3 consists of 15 residues. CDR1 and CDR2 (germline): ENHRY, SYGVKD. Trimming cost V 0 bases and J 0 bases, with 8 bases left between them. CDR3 bases: TGTGCCATCAGTGAGTCGGGACCGATGAACACTGAAGCTTTCTTT. Encoded protein: CAISESGPMNTEAFF.

This clonotype was observed a handful of times. The genes are TRBV11-2 and TRBJ2-1; a possible D gene is TRBD1 (6 bases). CDR1 and CDR2 from the germline V gene are SGHAT and FQNNGV. Trimming took 3 bases from V and 8 from J, leaving 14 bases between them. The CDR3 sequence is 14 residues long. Here the CDR3 reads CASSFFTGIDEQFF. The CDR3 DNA reads as TGTGCCAGCAGCTTCTTCACAGGGATCGATGAGCAGTTCTTC.

The chain combines TRBV12-3 or TRBV12-4 with TRBJ1-1, with no clear D. Trimming shortened V by 7 bases and J by 1 base, and 16 bases separated the two germline ends. The CDR3 consists of 15 residues. CDR3 sequence (DNA): TGTGCCAGCACCCAAAATGGGGTCTGGAACACTGAAGCTTTCTTT. This encodes CASTQNGVWNTEAFF.

The genes are TRBV6-1 and TRBJ2-1; TRBD2 matches at 9 bases. With V trimmed by 7 bases and J by 4 bases, 5 bases remained unmatched. Germline CDR1 and CDR2: MNHNS and SASEGT. This CDR3 contains 14 residues. The CDR3: CASTIAGDYNEQFF. Written as DNA, the CDR3 is TGTGCCAGCACTATAGCGGGGGATTACAATGAGCAGTTCTTC.

The genes are TRBV29-1 and TRBJ1-1; 7 positions agree with TRBD1. V was clipped by 7 bases and J by 6 bases; unmatched bases: 5. Per germline, CDR1 SQVTM and CDR2 ANQGSEA. CDR3 size: 11 residues. CDR3 nucleotides: TGCAGCGGTAGACAGGGCGCTGAAGCTTTCTTT. Its protein product is CSGRQGAEAFF.

The V call is TRBV7-8, the J call TRBJ2-1, with TRBD1 identical over 8 bases. The CDR3 loop spans 17 amino acids. Losses at the gene ends were 3 bases for V and 3 bases for J; bases not matched to a gene: 10. Germline CDR1 is SGHVS and CDR2 is FQNEAQ. The chain's CDR3 is CASSFFSGQADYNEQFF. Here the CDR3 DNA reads TGTGCCAGCAGCTTCTTTTCGGGACAGGCCGACTACAATGAGCAGTTCTTC.

In this sample, this clonotype turned up a few times. The chain carries TRBV2 and TRBJ1-5, with D hard to call. CDR1 SNHLY and CDR2 FYNNEI come from the germline V gene. V was trimmed by 2 bases and J by 0 bases, leaving 8 bases between them. The CDR3 has 15 amino acids. The DNA of the CDR3 is TGTGCCAGCAGTGAACTGGATTATAGCAATCAGCCCCAGCATTTT. Translated: CASSELDYSNQPQHF.